One and the same sample provided the 13 T cell receptor beta chains below, sequenced in a study of blood T cell repertoires in COVID-19. Profiled with immunoSEQ multiplex PCR; TCRdb holds only in-frame clones, not every one. The table has some 250,000 clones, around 79% seen once. The source material was peripheral blood. The receptors were sampled from a woman at least 80 years old with acute or convalescent COVID-19.

This chain uses TRBV6-1 with TRBJ2-1; 8 nucleotides agree with TRBD2. Germline CDR1 is MNHNS and CDR2 is SASEGT. The V segment lost 2 bases and the J segment 2 bases; nucleotides outside the gene matches: 2. The CDR3 consists of 15 residues. The CDR3 DNA sequence: TGTGCCAGCAGTGAAACAGCGGGAGCCTACAATGAGCAGTTCTTC. Amino acid sequence: CASSETAGAYNEQFF.

The table lists this clone with a count of one. The V call is TRBV18, the J call TRBJ1-5; TRBD1 aligns across 8 bases. CDR1 is KGHSH, CDR2 LQKENI, per germline. The trim removed 3 bases at V and 4 bases at J, leaving 5 bases unmatched. The CDR3 has 15 amino acids. For the CDR3, the DNA is TGTGCCAGCTCACCGCGACAGGGGTGGAATCAGCCCCAGCATTTT. This sequence encodes CASSPRQGWNQPQHF.

The sample holds a few counts of this clone. This sequence joins TRBV5-1 and TRBJ2-1; TRBD1 matches at 10 bases. The ends lost 0 bases at V and 2 bases at J; junction bases unmatched: 2. Germline V lookup: CDR1 SGHRS, CDR2 YFSETQ. CDR3 length: 16 amino acids. This CDR3 is CASSLGQGAPYNEQFF. The CDR3 DNA follows: TGCGCCAGCAGCTTGGGACAGGGGGCCCCCTACAATGAGCAGTTCTTC.

This chain links TRBV19 with TRBJ1-5; D is perhaps TRBD1 (5 bases). The CDR3 is made up of 17 amino acids. Germline lookup yields CDR1 LNHDA and CDR2 SQIVND (reference sequence). V gave up 0 bases and J gave up 5 bases, with 17 bases separating them. In DNA, the CDR3 is TGTGCCAGTAGTATAGATGTGGCAGGGTCCTTCGATCAGCCCCAGCATTTT. Translation: CASSIDVAGSFDQPQHF.

This sequence joins TRBV5-6 and TRBJ2-5; D perhaps matches TRBD1 (8 bases). The CDR3 consists of 14 residues. V gave up 4 bases and J gave up 5 bases, with 15 bases separating them. From germline, CDR1 is SGHDT and CDR2 YYEEEE. The CDR3 DNA follows: TGTGCCAGCAGCCCGACAGGGGAGGGGGAGACCCAGTACTTC. It yields the protein CASSPTGEGETQYF.

There are a few counts of this clone. The rearrangement links TRBV5-4 to TRBJ1-1; D unresolved. The V gene's germline CDR1 is SGHNT and CDR2 YYREEE (reference sequence). V lost 0 bases and J 1 base, leaving 4 bases between the germline ends. The CDR3 sequence is 13 residues long. CDR3 region: CASSLDRNTEAFF. Here the CDR3 DNA reads TGTGCCAGCAGCTTGGACAGGAACACTGAAGCTTTCTTT.

This chain uses TRBV19 with TRBJ1-1, with 10 bases identical to TRBD1. V trimming: 3 bases; J trimming: 4 bases; junction bases outside the gene matches: 11. The germline gives CDR1 LNHDA, CDR2 SQIVND (reference sequence). CDR3 length: 17 amino acids. The CDR3 DNA sequence: TGTGCCAGTAGTATCCGACAGGGGGCGGAAAGTCGCACTGAAGCTTTCTTT. Its translation: CASSIRQGAESRTEAFF.

The chain is built from TRBV10-2 and TRBJ2-7, with TRBD2 matching over 12 bases. Losses at the gene ends were 5 bases for V and 4 bases for J; bases not matched to a gene: 6. CDR3 length: 15 amino acids. From germline, CDR1 is WSHSY and CDR2 SAAADI. CDR3 amino acids: CASSLTSGSSYEQYF. The CDR3 DNA follows: TGCGCCAGCAGTTTGACTAGCGGGAGTTCTTACGAGCAGTACTTC.

V is TRBV7-9 and J is TRBJ1-1; 7 nucleotides match TRBD1. The CDR3 covers 13 residues. CDR1 and CDR2 (germline): SEHNR, FQNEAQ (reference sequence). V was clipped by 3 bases and J by 5 bases; unmatched bases: 3. CDR3 in amino acids: CASSFTQGTEAFF. The CDR3 bases are TGTGCCAGCAGCTTCACACAGGGGACTGAAGCTTTCTTT.

This clone came up a few times. This chain links TRBV5-1 with TRBJ2-5; 9 bases map to TRBD2. Germline-derived CDR1 and CDR2 are SGHRS and YFSETQ. J lost 0 bases, V lost 2 bases, and 11 bases had no gene match. The CDR3 contains 18 residues. The CDR3 coding sequence is TGCGCCAGCAGCTTAGGTAGCGGGGGCCTGTTGGACCAAGAGACCCAGTACTTC. As protein: CASSLGSGGLLDQETQYF. Full variable domain (rest looked up from reference TRBV5-1 and TRBJ2-5): KAGVTQTPRYLIKTRGQQVTLSCSPISGHRSVSWYQQTPGQGLQFLFEYFSETQRNKGNFPGRFSGRQFSNSRSEMNVSTLELGDSALYLCASSLGSGGLLDQETQYFGPGTRLLVL.

The chain uses TRBV7-3 and TRBJ2-3; D is unresolved. Per germline, CDR1 SGHTA and CDR2 FQGTGA. V was cut by 5 bases and J by 8 bases, with 11 bases left in between. The CDR3 totals 12 residues. The CDR3 nucleotides read TGTGCCAGCAGCCTCCCCTCCGGTACGCAGTATTTT. Encoded protein: CASSLPSGTQYF.

The gene calls are TRBV2 and TRBJ2-3; TRBD1 agrees at 8 bases. The CDR3 contains 13 residues. Germline V gives CDR1 SNHLY, CDR2 FYNNEI. J lost 7 bases, V lost 4 bases, and 4 bases had no gene match. CDR3 DNA: TGTGCCAGCAGTGGGACAGGGAGTAATACGCAGTATTTT. It yields the protein CASSGTGSNTQYF.

The chain combines TRBV27 with TRBJ2-5; 14 positions match TRBD2. The J segment lost 4 bases and the V segment lost 3 bases, leaving 4 bases of the junction unmatched. CDR3 length: 16 amino acids. Per the germline V gene, CDR1 is MNHEY and CDR2 is SMNVEV (reference sequence). In DNA, the CDR3 is TGTGCCAGCAGTTTTAGACTAGCGGGAGGGCGAGAGACCCAGTACTTC. Its protein product is CASSFRLAGGRETQYF.